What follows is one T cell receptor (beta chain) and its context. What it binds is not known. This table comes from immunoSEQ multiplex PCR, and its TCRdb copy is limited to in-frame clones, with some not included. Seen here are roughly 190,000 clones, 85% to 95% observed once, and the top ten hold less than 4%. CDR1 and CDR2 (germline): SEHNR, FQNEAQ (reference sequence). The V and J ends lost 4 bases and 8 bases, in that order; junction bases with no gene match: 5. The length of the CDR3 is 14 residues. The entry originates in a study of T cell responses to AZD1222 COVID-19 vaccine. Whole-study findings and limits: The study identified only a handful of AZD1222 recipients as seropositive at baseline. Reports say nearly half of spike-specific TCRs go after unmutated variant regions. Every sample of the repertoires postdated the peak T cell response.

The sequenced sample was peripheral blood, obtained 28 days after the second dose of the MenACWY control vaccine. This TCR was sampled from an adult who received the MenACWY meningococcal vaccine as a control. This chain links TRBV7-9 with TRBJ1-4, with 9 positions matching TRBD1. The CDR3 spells CASSSGTGNEKLFF. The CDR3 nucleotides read TGTGCCAGCAGCTCCGGGACAGGGAACGAAAAACTGTTTTTT.